This TCR beta chain comes out of a study of OX40 agonist ivuxolimab in advanced cancers. About the research overall: Ivuxolimab, an antibody that agonizes OX40 (CD134), was administered to the patients. Enrolled patients in dose escalation had cancers that were hepatocellular carcinoma, melanoma, renal cell or head and neck cancer. Prior anti-PD-1, anti-PD-L1 or anti-CTLA-4 therapy was allowed; 40% had some.

This CDR3 is built from 14 residues. The germline V gene encodes CDR1 MNHEY and CDR2 SVGAGI. The V gene lost 5 bases and the J gene lost 8 bases, with 17 bases spanning the gap. The method was immunoSEQ multiplex PCR; TCRdb's version includes in-frame clones alone and lacks a portion of them. The top ten clones hold around 6.5% of a sample with 75,000 to 80,000 clones, roughly 91% of them seen once. If patients had autoimmune disease history or systemic immunosuppression, they were excluded. The genes are TRBV6-5 and TRBJ2-3; possible D gene TRBD2, 5 bases. The receptor was derived from an adult with an advanced solid tumor such as melanoma, head and neck, liver or kidney cancer. The sequences come from CD4+ or CD8+ T cells sorted from blood, collected in a trial of the OX40 agonist ivuxolimab. The CDR3 reads CASSNLRTTSTQYF. CDR3 DNA sequence: TGTGCCAGCAGTAACCTACGGACCACTAGTACGCAGTATTTT.